These 19 T cell receptor beta chains share one sample of origin, sequenced in a study of response to subunit inactivated influenza vaccine (dated by TCRdb to 2016 to 2018). The library was prepared using RT-PCR. The sequencer was an Illumina HiSeq 2500. TCRdb handled the public reads itself, with Q25 trimming in fastp and clone calling in MiXCR, and kept productive beta chains. Records with the same CDR3 protein are collapsed into one entry carrying the most frequent genes and DNA. The sample includes more than 700,000 distinct CDR3 sequences, with 21% observed a single time. The ten most abundant clones make up around 9.6% of the sample. Sequenced material: PBMCs from blood, taken roughly 5 days after vaccination. The receptors originated from a man aged 50 or older who received an inactivated influenza vaccine. Donor details come from another sample of the same person, matched by shared clones.

This clonotype has more than one count but fewer than ten. The chain links TRBV5-6 to TRBJ1-4, with D uncertain. The V end lost 4 bases, the J end lost 5 bases, and 18 bases lay between the germline ends. The CDR3 contains 16 residues. CDR1 and CDR2 from the germline V gene are SGHDT and YYEEEE. CDR3 nucleotide sequence: TGTGCCAGCAGCCTGTTCTTCGGTGGAGGGAATGAAAAACTGTTTTTT. This encodes CASSLFFGGGNEKLFF.

This clonotype appeared a few times. The chain employs TRBV20-1 and TRBJ2-7; D uncertain. The germline V gene has CDR1 DFQATT and CDR2 SNEGSKA (reference sequence). The CDR3 covers 11 residues. The V and J ends lost 3 bases and 4 bases respectively, with 7 bases between them. The CDR3 DNA reads as TGCAGTGCTAGGCCTAATTACGAGCAGTACTTC. The encoded protein is CSARPNYEQYF.

This clonotype was picked up a small number of times. V gene TRBV29-1 combines with J gene TRBJ1-2; D uncertain. The CDR3 is 12 amino acids. CDR1 SQVTM and CDR2 ANQGSEA come from the germline V gene. V was trimmed by 4 bases and J by 7 bases, leaving 13 bases between them. The CDR3 loop is CSVVRREAGYTF. DNA of the CDR3: TGCAGCGTTGTGAGGAGGGAGGCTGGCTACACCTTC. The variable domain in full, completed from reference TRBV29-1 and TRBJ1-2, reads SAVISQKPSRDICQRGTSLTIQCQVDSQVTMMFWYRQQPGQSLTLIATANQGSEATYESGFVIDKFPISRPNLTFSTLTVSNMSPEDSSIYLCSVVRREAGYTFGSGTRLTVV.

This clonotype has only a few counts. This rearrangement joins TRBV4-2 to TRBJ1-4; D remains unclear. Trimming removed 2 bases from V and 7 bases from J, with 5 bases in between. The CDR3 is made up of 12 amino acids. Germline-derived CDR1 and CDR2 are LGHNA and YNFKEQ. CDR3 nucleotides: TGTGCCAGCAGCCAAAGGAGTGAAAAACTGTTTTTT. Its translation: CASSQRSEKLFF.

The rearrangement joins TRBV9 to TRBJ2-7, with 7 bases matching TRBD1. V shed 2 bases and J 3 bases; nucleotides not matched to a gene: 11. The CDR3 loop spans 16 amino acids. Germline V gene data show CDR1 as SGDLS and CDR2 as YYNGEE. CDR3 nucleotide sequence: TGTGCCAGCAGCGTGGATCCGGGACAGAGTAACTACGAGCAGTACTTC. Translated, it gives CASSVDPGQSNYEQYF.

The rearrangement links TRBV20-1 to TRBJ2-5; a weak D match, TRBD2 (5 bases). Germline lookup yields CDR1 DFQATT and CDR2 SNEGSKA (reference sequence). The CDR3 runs 13 residues. Between the trimmed V and J ends, which lost 3 bases and 8 bases, there was a span of 16 bases. The CDR3 spells CSARPDYRGTQYF. For the CDR3, the DNA is TGCAGTGCTAGGCCTGACTACCGGGGAACCCAGTACTTC.

This clonotype has only a few counts. V gene TRBV6-5 combines with J gene TRBJ2-3, with TRBD2 identical over 10 bases. This CDR3 contains 19 residues. Germline V CDR1 and CDR2: MNHEY, SVGAGI. V lost 4 bases, J lost 2 bases, and 15 bases stayed unmatched. The CDR3 nucleotides read TGTGCCAGCAGTTCTAGGAGGGCTAGCGGGAGAGGGGACACAGATACGCAGTATTTT. Translated: CASSSRRASGRGDTDTQYF.

This clonotype was seen a handful of times. The chain joins TRBV12-3 or TRBV12-4 to TRBJ2-1, with a possible D match to TRBD2 (5 bases). The CDR3 is made up of 15 amino acids. V gave up 3 bases and J gave up 7 bases, with 16 bases separating them. In DNA form, the CDR3 reads TGTGCCAGCAGTTTCAGACTCGGGTCGGGGAATGAGCAGTTCTTC. Residues: CASSFRLGSGNEQFF.

The chain uses TRBV20-1 and TRBJ1-6; D possibly corresponds to TRBD1 (5 bases). Trimming removed 6 bases at V and 9 bases at J, with 18 bases between. The CDR3 has 14 amino acids. Germline CDR1 reads DFQATT; CDR2 reads SNEGSKA (reference sequence). DNA of the CDR3: TGCAGTGCCCTATCCTTGTTCGGGGCTTCACCCCTCCACTTT. Its protein product is CSALSLFGASPLHF.

V gene TRBV10-2 combines with J gene TRBJ1-5, with D maybe TRBD1 (6 bases). CDR1 and CDR2 (germline): WSHSY, SAAADI. CDR3 length equals 13 residues. Trimming took off 6 bases at V and 4 bases at J, with 10 bases between the two ends. DNA of the CDR3: TGCGCCAGCAGAGACAGGCCAAATCAGCCCCAGCATTTT. Translating gives CASRDRPNQPQHF.

V gene TRBV4-2 combines with J gene TRBJ1-2; the match to TRBD1 covers 7 bases. Germline CDR1 and CDR2: LGHNA and YNFKEQ. Trimming took 2 bases from V and 2 from J; bases not matched to a gene: 5. The CDR3 loop spans 15 amino acids. CDR3 DNA sequence: TGTGCCAGCAGCCAAAGAGGACAGGCGAACTATGGCTACACCTTC. Residues: CASSQRGQANYGYTF.

V is TRBV7-2 and J is TRBJ2-1, with 9 bases that match TRBD2. This CDR3 spans 14 amino acids. Germline CDR1 is SGHTA and CDR2 is FQGNSA. Germline trimming cut 6 bases from V and 8 bases from J; bases unmatched to any gene: 8. As DNA, the CDR3 is TGTGCCAGCAGTAGAAGTAGCGGGAGCTATGAGCAGTTCTTC. Protein sequence: CASSRSSGSYEQFF. Drawing the rest from reference TRBV7-2 and TRBJ2-1, the complete variable domain is GAGVSQSPSNKVTEKGKDVELRCDPISGHTALYWYRQSLGQGLEFLIYFQGNSAPDKSGLPSDRFSAERTGGSVSTLTIQRTQQEDSAVYLCASSRSSGSYEQFFGPGTRLTVL.

This clonotype was seen a handful of times. The chain links TRBV29-1 to TRBJ2-7; 7 bases are shared with TRBD1. V lost 6 bases to trimming and J lost 4 bases; unmatched junction nucleotides: 9. The length of the CDR3 is 13 residues. Germline CDR1 SQVTM, CDR2 ANQGSEA. In DNA form, the CDR3 reads TGCAGCGTCGTCCCTCCGGGACAGTACGAGCAGTACTTC. This encodes CSVVPPGQYEQYF.

The rearrangement links TRBV29-1 to TRBJ2-5; the D is unclear. The V end lost 2 bases, the J end lost 8 bases, and 12 bases lay between the germline ends. Germline values: CDR1 SQVTM, CDR2 ANQGSEA. The CDR3 is 12 residues long. The CDR3 sequence is CSVEQDMRTQYF. The CDR3 DNA is TGCAGCGTTGAACAAGATATGCGAACCCAGTACTTC.

Here the CDR3 reads CASRPKPVSYNSPLHF. In DNA form, the CDR3 reads TGTGCCAGCAGACCCAAGCCGGTCTCCTATAATTCACCCCTCCACTTT. V is TRBV6-1 and J is TRBJ1-6; D is unresolved. This CDR3 comprises 16 residues. V was cut by 6 bases and J by 0 bases, with 12 bases left in between. Germline loops: CDR1 MNHNS, CDR2 SASEGT.

V usage is TRBV6-2 or TRBV6-3 and J usage is TRBJ1-2; the match to TRBD1 covers 7 bases. This CDR3 contains 16 residues. J was trimmed by 0 bases and V by 0 bases; bases with no gene match: 4. Germline loops: CDR1 MNHEY, CDR2 SVGEGT. Here the CDR3 DNA reads TGTGCCAGCAGTTACTCGACAGGGCGGCCTAACTATGGCTACACCTTC. The encoded protein is CASSYSTGRPNYGYTF.

The chain links TRBV21-1 to TRBJ2-1; the DNA was not used to check the table's D call, TRBD2. TRBV21-1 is given as a pseudogene. The CDR3 extends over 15 amino acids. CDR3 DNA: TGTGCCAGCAGCAAACTCGCGGGATCCTACAATGAGCAGTTCTTC. Residues: CASSKLAGSYNEQFF.

This clonotype was counted between two and nine times. The genes are TRBV12-3 or TRBV12-4 and TRBJ1-3; no definite D call. V dropped 3 bases and J dropped 0 bases, with 9 bases sitting between them. This CDR3 is built from 15 residues. CDR3 coding DNA: TGTGCCAGCAGTTTTGGGGATTTCTCTGGAAACACCATATATTTT. Its protein product is CASSFGDFSGNTIYF.

V is TRBV30 and J is TRBJ2-1; D is unresolved. The CDR3 runs to 12 residues. Trimming removed 4 bases at V and 2 bases at J, with 6 bases between. CDR1 is GTSNPN, CDR2 SVGIG, per germline (reference sequence). This CDR3 reads CAWIPAYNEQFF. DNA of the CDR3: TGTGCCTGGATTCCCGCCTACAATGAGCAGTTCTTC.